This entry is about one TCR beta chain. The antigen remains unidentified. The entry originates in a study of cytomegalovirus exposure and HLA in healthy donors. About the research overall: From HLA-typed donors, an early data release held some 91 million unique TCRs. General observations from the study: Listed as cytomegalovirus-associated were 150 to 200 TCR beta chains. Specificity of a few CMV-associated chains for CMV antigens was verified in vitro.

The study ran its PCR with 60 Vbeta and 13 Jbeta primers. Profiling relied on immunoSEQ multiplex PCR, and the TCRdb table lists in-frame clones only, not all of them. The sample shows 150,000 to 200,000 clones, roughly 79% of them seen only once. This clonotype originated in a woman aged 25 to 39 in good health and CMV-seropositive. Sequenced: PBMCs.

CDR3 coding DNA: TGTGCCAGCAGTTCCCCGGGGGGGGAGAGTGATCAGCCCCAGCATTTT. Amino acid sequence: CASSSPGGESDQPQHF. This chain joins TRBV28 and TRBJ1-5; D possibly corresponds to TRBD1 (5 bases). V lost 4 bases to trimming and J lost 5 bases, with 18 bases between them. The CDR3 length is 16 residues. Germline values: CDR1 MDHEN, CDR2 SYDVKM.